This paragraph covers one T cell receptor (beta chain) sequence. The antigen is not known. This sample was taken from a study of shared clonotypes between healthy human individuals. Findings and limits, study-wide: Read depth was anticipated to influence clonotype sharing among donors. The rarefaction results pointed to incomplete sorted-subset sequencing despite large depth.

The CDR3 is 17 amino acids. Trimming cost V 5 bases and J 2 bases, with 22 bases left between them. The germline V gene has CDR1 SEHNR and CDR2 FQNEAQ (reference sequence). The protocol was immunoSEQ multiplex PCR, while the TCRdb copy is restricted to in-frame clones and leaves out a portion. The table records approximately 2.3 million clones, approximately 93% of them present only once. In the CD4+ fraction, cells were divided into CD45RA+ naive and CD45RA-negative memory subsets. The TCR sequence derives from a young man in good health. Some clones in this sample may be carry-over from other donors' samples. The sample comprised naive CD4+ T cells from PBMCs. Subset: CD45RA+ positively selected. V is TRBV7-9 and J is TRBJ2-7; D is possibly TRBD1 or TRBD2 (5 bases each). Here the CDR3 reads CASSPPPGPITPYEQYF. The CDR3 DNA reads TGTGCCAGCAGCCCCCCGCCGGGGCCAATTACACCCTACGAGCAGTACTTC.